This entry lists 8 T cell receptor beta chains sequenced from one sample in a study. TCRdb reprocessed the RT-PCR reads via MiXCR and lists one record per CDR3 protein. This sample carries fewer than 800,000 distinct CDR3 sequences, 12% to 15% of them seen once, and the ten largest clones take about 3.9%. Sequencing was performed on memory CD4+ T cells from blood. These receptors were obtained from a female donor in good health, serving as a healthy control.

This clonotype occurred a few times. V and J are TRBV6-1 and TRBJ2-7, with 10 bases identical to TRBD2. Germline V gene lookup returns CDR1 MNHNS and CDR2 SASEGT. The length of the CDR3 is 13 residues. V lost 6 bases to trimming and J lost 6 bases; unmatched junction nucleotides: 5. The CDR3: CASRGLAGVEQYF. The CDR3, as DNA: TGTGCCAGCAGAGGGCTAGCGGGAGTCGAGCAGTACTTC.

This clonotype was seen only a few times. The V gene is TRBV12-3 or TRBV12-4, the J gene TRBJ1-2; TRBD1 might be the D (5 bases). The CDR3 is made up of 14 amino acids. The ends were cut back, 6 bases at V and 3 bases at J, with 14 bases in the middle. The chain's CDR3 is CASRSVGGDYGYTF. CDR3 nucleotide sequence: TGTGCCAGCAGATCGGTTGGGGGGGACTATGGCTACACCTTC.

The gene calls are TRBV5-1 and TRBJ2-1; D is perhaps TRBD2 (6 bases). The CDR3 loop spans 14 amino acids. Germline values: CDR1 SGHRS, CDR2 YFSETQ. The V gene lost 0 bases and the J gene lost 6 bases, with 10 bases spanning the gap. CDR3 bases: TGCGCCAGCAGCTTGGATGGGGAGGTCAATGAGCAGTTCTTC. It yields the protein CASSLDGEVNEQFF.

This clonotype was observed a handful of times. V is TRBV5-1 and J is TRBJ2-5; tentatively, D is TRBD1 or TRBD2 (5 bases each). CDR3 length: 16 amino acids. V lost 0 bases to trimming and J lost 3 bases, with 15 bases between them. Germline V gene sequence: CDR1 SGHRS, CDR2 YFSETQ. The CDR3 nucleotides read TGCGCCAGCAGCTTGGATTCGGGGCGCCCTAAAGAGACCCAGTACTTC. It yields the protein CASSLDSGRPKETQYF.

This clonotype was detected ten times or more. The chain employs TRBV20-1 and TRBJ2-5; 7 bases are a match to TRBD1. V was clipped by 5 bases and J by 5 bases; unmatched bases: 5. This CDR3 contains 12 residues. Germline V lookup: CDR1 DFQATT, CDR2 SNEGSKA (reference sequence). This chain's CDR3 is CSAPKQGETQYF. The DNA for the CDR3 is TGCAGTGCTCCAAAACAGGGGGAGACCCAGTACTTC.

Many counts were recorded for this clonotype. The chain has TRBV28 and TRBJ1-1; D might be TRBD1 (5 bases). The CDR3 contains 14 residues. Per germline, CDR1 MDHEN and CDR2 SYDVKM. Deletions cut 3 bases from V and 3 bases from J, with 11 bases between. The CDR3 reads CASSLGRGDTEAFF. In DNA form, the CDR3 reads TGTGCCAGCAGTTTGGGGAGGGGTGACACTGAAGCTTTCTTT.

On this clonotype itself: Mismatch with germline at one junction end may stem from a read error. The V and J genes are TRBV20-1 and TRBJ2-7; 7 bases map to TRBD1. Germline loops: CDR1 DFQATT, CDR2 SNEGSKA (reference sequence). The CDR3 has 11 amino acids. The CDR3 is CSARGNEGQNF. The CDR3 region has the DNA TGCAGTGCTAGAGGTAACGAGGGACAGAACTTC.

CDR3 protein: CASSQFPNTEAFF. The CDR3 nucleotides read TGTGCCAGCAGCCAATTCCCGAACACTGAAGCTTTCTTT. The V call is TRBV16, the J call TRBJ1-1; no clear D gene. V gave up 1 base and J gave up 1 base, with 4 bases separating them. The CDR3 is 13 amino acids. In germline, CDR1 is KGHSY, CDR2 FQNENV.